This TCR beta chain is drawn from a study of human T cells and chemical hapten exposure. Study summary: TCR yields per sample varied mostly from small pooled library volume differences. Study-wide findings and caveats: DPC sensitization produced no change in TCRs with frequency above 1 in 1000.

Before extraction, the whole blood was not fractionated, and total RNA was taken from it. Methods used by the authors: TCR counts had a median of about 92,000 per sample and spanned roughly 20,000 to 690,600. TCRdb re-called the 5' RACE reads through MiXCR, storing one row per CDR3 protein. The V and J calls and clone size come from TCRdb's table, not from the authors' own analysis. The table lists over 70,000 distinct CDR3 sequences, 15% of them singletons. The CDR3 length is 11 residues. This clonotype was found a few times. Antigen unknown. The sequence was obtained from a female donor in good health. The chain joins TRBV21-1 to TRBJ2-3. TRBV21-1 is listed as a pseudogene. The CDR3 reads CATHYTDTQYF. Written as DNA, the CDR3 is TGTGCCACACACTACACAGATACGCAGTATTTT.